This TCR beta chain was documented in a study of T-cell memory formation after mild COVID-19. Study background: For the most part, TCR clusters were specific to one donor.

V dropped 8 bases and J dropped 4; count of bases not matched to a gene: 6. Germline-derived CDR1 and CDR2 are SGHTA and FQGNSA. The CDR3 consists of 14 residues. General study points: Whether second-wave clones peaking at day 37 were SARS-CoV-2 specific went unconfirmed. Clones that contracted from day 15 to 85 had balanced CD4/CD8; later expanders were CD4+ biased. Largely, contracting CD4+ clones fell within CM and EM, and contracting CD8+ clones within EMRA.

Regarding this clonotype: Its antigen is undetermined.

TCRdb analysed the 5' RACE reads with MiXCR anew, one entry per CDR3 protein. Of 350,000 to 450,000 distinct CDR3 sequences in the sample, about 15% were seen once. Sequencing was performed on PBMCs or a T cell subset sorted from them (not recorded which). V usage is TRBV7-2 and J usage is TRBJ2-1; TRBD1 aligns across 9 bases. This TCR was sampled from a man aged 18 to 30 who had mild COVID-19 (a few samples of this study predate the infection). Cell type and time point are not known. CDR3 in amino acids: CASRRDRVYNEQFF. The DNA of the CDR3 is TGTGCCAGCCGGCGGGACAGGGTGTACAATGAGCAGTTCTTC.